This is a list of T cell receptor beta chains from one sample in a study of shared clonotypes between healthy human individuals. This table comes from immunoSEQ multiplex PCR, and its TCRdb copy is limited to in-frame clones, with some not included. The data hold about 1,900,000 clones, with roughly 95% observed a single time. The specimen sequenced was naive CD8+ T cells sorted from blood. The receptors derive from a man in his late teens or twenties in good health. The CDR3 runs from the conserved cysteine through the conserved F or W.

V gene: TRBV4-1; CDR3 protein: CASSLGQGANYGYTF
V gene: TRBV4-1; CDR3 protein: CASSQTPAGLNTEAFF
V gene: TRBV7-9; CDR3 protein: CASSLVGGNTGELFF
V gene: TRBV5-1; CDR3 protein: CASSLVDRGQETQYF
V gene: TRBV18; CDR3 protein: CASSLDTTYEQYF
V gene: TRBV4-2; CDR3 protein: CASSPGTGFTEAFF
V gene: TRBV4-1; CDR3 protein: CASSQGQLFSYEQYF
V gene: TRBV6-5; CDR3 protein: CASSYDGTDFTLFF
V gene: TRBV12-5; CDR3 protein: CASGPEDRANSYEQYF
V gene: TRBV5-6; CDR3 protein: CASSLVTSGGQNIQYF
V gene: TRBV5-6; CDR3 protein: CASSLGLAGEQYF
V gene: TRBV2; CDR3 protein: CASRAGTGWVNEQFF
V gene: TRBV27; CDR3 protein: CASSGVGTGEVEQYF
V gene: TRBV4-3; CDR3 protein: CASSQGGEGMEYGYTF
V gene: TRBV2; CDR3 protein: CASRGTGGDYGYTF
V gene: TRBV6-5; CDR3 protein: CASSLPGSTEAFF
V gene: TRBV6-4; CDR3 protein: CASTNGQGAHNSPLHF
V gene: TRBV2; CDR3 protein: CASSVSGQLYEQYF
V gene: TRBV28; CDR3 protein: CASSHRVGETQYF
V gene: TRBV10-2; CDR3 protein: CASRDSGTGEGYTF
V gene: TRBV5-1; CDR3 protein: CASSPSQYFEEQFF
V gene: TRBV28; CDR3 protein: CASAVTGAAYGYTF
V gene: TRBV10-3; CDR3 protein: CAISGTVPSGNTIYF
V gene: TRBV6-5; CDR3 protein: CASSYGTEAFF
V gene: TRBV7-9; CDR3 protein: CASLSLSYNEQFF
V gene: TRBV5-1; CDR3 protein: CASSAGQDMNTEAFF
V gene: TRBV5-4; CDR3 protein: CASSLGLGSSEQYF
V gene: TRBV27; CDR3 protein: CASSLWSGDQPQHF
V gene: TRBV19; CDR3 protein: CASSTDDLIGYGYTF
V gene: TRBV29-1; CDR3 protein: CSAGDDLNYGYTF
V gene: TRBV7-9; CDR3 protein: CASSLGESGAYGYTF
V gene: TRBV2; CDR3 protein: CASFRGVQQETQYF
V gene: TRBV15; CDR3 protein: CATSSTQAGAQETQYF
V gene: TRBV29-1; CDR3 protein: CSVDFAGGGDTQYF
V gene: TRBV5-6; CDR3 protein: CASSVDGGSYEQYF
V gene: TRBV10-2; CDR3 protein: CASSEGGGTYEQYF
V gene: TRBV19; CDR3 protein: CASSIAAGELFF
V gene: TRBV28; CDR3 protein: CASSLGAPASYEQYF
V gene: TRBV27; CDR3 protein: CASSLGGVNYGYTF
V gene: TRBV13; CDR3 protein: CASSLAQSSYEQYF
V gene: TRBV27; CDR3 protein: CASSQRGLLNNQPQHF
V gene: TRBV6-6; CDR3 protein: CASSYGTSQETQYF
V gene: TRBV7-2; CDR3 protein: CASSLGRQIDTQYF
V gene: TRBV7-8; CDR3 protein: CASSDRDSTYEQYF
V gene: TRBV27; CDR3 protein: CASSLLAGYNGDEQYF
V gene: TRBV7-8; CDR3 protein: CASSLGPGGGGQETQYF
V gene: TRBV27; CDR3 protein: CASALTDRESLYGYTF
V gene: TRBV5-6; CDR3 protein: CASSFSVRWQTQYF
V gene: TRBV10-2; CDR3 protein: CASSEPPWGSGPGGEETQYF
V gene: TRBV7-9; CDR3 protein: CASSPGWGTGEYEQYF
V gene: TRBV6-1; CDR3 protein: CASSELAGQGVDEQYF
V gene: TRBV27; CDR3 protein: CASSAGQGLFGTEAFF
V gene: TRBV19; CDR3 protein: CASSITGAHNEQFF
V gene: TRBV7-9; CDR3 protein: CASSRREGAGYEQYF